This paragraph covers one TCR beta chain sequence. The ends were cut back, 2 bases at V and 2 bases at J, with 12 bases in the middle. CDR3 size: 15 residues. The V gene's germline CDR1 is SGHRS and CDR2 YFSETQ. These data originate in a study of cytomegalovirus exposure and HLA in healthy donors. This PCR relied on a set of 60 Vbeta primers and 13 Jbeta primers. Assay used: immunoSEQ multiplex PCR; TCRdb lists only in-frame clones, some missing. The repertoire holds 100,000 to 150,000 clones, about 85% seen once, with approximately 4% in the top ten. The sequence came from a man in his late teens or twenties in good health and CMV-seropositive. The sequenced sample consisted of PBMCs. The chain employs TRBV5-1 and TRBJ2-3; a weak D match, TRBD1 (6 bases). Here the CDR3 reads CASSLQGSDTDTQYF. The CDR3 DNA reads TGCGCCAGCAGCTTACAGGGATCGGACACAGATACGCAGTATTTT.